The rows below give T cell receptor beta chains drawn from one sample of a study of blood T cell repertoires in COVID-19. The method was immunoSEQ multiplex PCR; TCRdb's version includes in-frame clones alone and lacks a portion of them. The sample lists around 88,000 clones, roughly 80% occurring once. The sequencing input was peripheral blood. These receptors were taken from a man in his fifties or sixties who had recovered from COVID-19. CDR3s include the opening cysteine and the closing phenylalanine or tryptophan. The order of the fields is J gene, D gene, V gene, clone size, CDR3 protein, CDR3 DNA. A D gene is named only where the DNA matches it firmly. Clone sizes are given selectively: once, few, many, or a class where the clone is expanded.

j_gene: TRBJ2-6; d_gene: TRBD1; v_gene: TRBV7-9; abundance: -; CDR3aa: CASSASGTGGANVLTF; CDR3nt: TGTGCCAGCAGCGCCTCCGGGACAGGTGGGGCCAACGTCCTGACTTTC
j_gene: TRBJ1-2; d_gene: TRBD1; v_gene: TRBV12-3/TRBV12-4; abundance: -; CDR3aa: CASSGTAYGYTF; CDR3nt: TGTGCCAGCAGTGGGACAGCCTATGGCTACACCTTC
j_gene: TRBJ2-2; d_gene: -; v_gene: TRBV3-1/TRBV3-2; abundance: -; CDR3aa: CASSQDRSGELFF; CDR3nt: TGTGCCAGCAGCCAAGACCGTTCCGGGGAGCTGTTTTTT
j_gene: TRBJ1-6; d_gene: -; v_gene: TRBV7-8; abundance: -; CDR3aa: CASSLVGGAPLHF; CDR3nt: TGTGCCAGCAGCTTAGTGGGGGGTGCACCCCTCCACTTT
j_gene: TRBJ2-2; d_gene: -; v_gene: TRBV11-3; abundance: -; CDR3aa: CASSLGGPGELFF; CDR3nt: TGTGCCAGCAGCTTAGGAGGGCCCGGGGAGCTGTTTTTT
j_gene: TRBJ2-7; d_gene: TRBD1; v_gene: TRBV29-1; abundance: -; CDR3aa: CSGRDSPYEQYF; CDR3nt: TGCAGCGGACGGGACAGCCCCTACGAGCAGTACTTC
j_gene: TRBJ2-2; d_gene: TRBD2; v_gene: TRBV9; abundance: few; CDR3aa: CASSVVLAGRNTGELFF; CDR3nt: TGTGCCAGCAGCGTAGTACTAGCGGGAAGGAACACCGGGGAGCTGTTTTTT
j_gene: TRBJ1-1; d_gene: TRBD1; v_gene: TRBV12-3/TRBV12-4; abundance: -; CDR3aa: CASHRGTAEAFF; CDR3nt: TGTGCCAGCCACAGGGGGACCGCTGAAGCTTTCTTT
j_gene: TRBJ2-7; d_gene: TRBD2; v_gene: TRBV4-2; abundance: -; CDR3aa: CASSQGIAGGAHEQYF; CDR3nt: TGTGCCAGCAGCCAAGGAATAGCGGGGGGAGCCCACGAGCAGTACTTC
j_gene: TRBJ1-2; d_gene: -; v_gene: TRBV5-8; abundance: once; CDR3aa: CASSLMSGYGYTF; CDR3nt: TGTGCCAGCAGCCTCATGTCGGGTTATGGCTACACCTTC
j_gene: TRBJ1-6; d_gene: -; v_gene: TRBV23-1; abundance: -; CDR3aa: CASSHPGSYNSPLHF; CDR3nt: TGCGCCAGCAGTCACCCCGGCTCCTATAATTCACCCCTCCACTTT
j_gene: TRBJ1-6; d_gene: TRBD1; v_gene: TRBV25-1; abundance: -; CDR3aa: CASSGIGQGETPLHF; CDR3nt: TGTGCCAGCAGTGGTATCGGACAGGGCGAAACACCCCTCCACTTT
j_gene: TRBJ2-5; d_gene: -; v_gene: TRBV4-1; abundance: few; CDR3aa: CASSQARDWDQETQYF; CDR3nt: TGCGCCAGCAGCCAAGCCCGGGACTGGGACCAAGAGACCCAGTACTTC
j_gene: TRBJ1-4; d_gene: -; v_gene: TRBV5-1; abundance: -; CDR3aa: CASSLNTGNEKLFF; CDR3nt: TGCGCCAGCAGCTTGAACACAGGGAACGAAAAACTGTTTTTT
j_gene: TRBJ1-2; d_gene: TRBD1; v_gene: TRBV15; abundance: few; CDR3aa: CATSREVTGDYGYTF; CDR3nt: TGTGCCACCAGCAGAGAGGTGACAGGGGACTATGGCTACACCTTC
j_gene: TRBJ2-3; d_gene: -; v_gene: TRBV7-3; abundance: -; CDR3aa: CASSLTRGGSSTDTQYF; CDR3nt: TGTGCCAGCAGCTTAACCCGTGGCGGAAGTAGCACAGATACGCAGTATTTT
j_gene: TRBJ2-1; d_gene: -; v_gene: TRBV29-1; abundance: -; CDR3aa: CSVDPLLAGSYNEQFF; CDR3nt: TGCAGCGTTGACCCTTTACTAGCAGGCTCCTACAATGAGCAGTTCTTC
j_gene: TRBJ1-3; d_gene: TRBD1; v_gene: TRBV18; abundance: -; CDR3aa: CASSDGQGYGNTIYF; CDR3nt: TGTGCCAGCTCAGACGGACAGGGATATGGAAACACCATATATTTT
j_gene: TRBJ2-7; d_gene: TRBD2; v_gene: TRBV7-2; abundance: -; CDR3aa: CASSSGGGVYEQYF; CDR3nt: TGTGCCAGCAGCTCCGGGGGAGGGGTCTACGAGCAGTACTTC
j_gene: TRBJ1-2; d_gene: -; v_gene: TRBV3-1/TRBV3-2; abundance: -; CDR3aa: CASSQEGLGWGGGYTF; CDR3nt: TGTGCCAGCAGCCAAGAAGGTCTAGGGTGGGGAGGAGGCTACACCTTC
j_gene: TRBJ2-7; d_gene: -; v_gene: TRBV15; abundance: -; CDR3aa: CATSRGRATYEQYF; CDR3nt: TGTGCCACCAGCAGAGGCAGGGCAACCTACGAGCAGTACTTC
j_gene: TRBJ2-6; d_gene: -; v_gene: TRBV5-1; abundance: -; CDR3aa: CASSLTVSSGANVLTF; CDR3nt: TGCGCCAGCAGCTTGACCGTTAGCTCTGGGGCCAACGTCCTGACTTTC
j_gene: TRBJ1-5; d_gene: TRBD1; v_gene: TRBV6-2/TRBV6-3; abundance: -; CDR3aa: CASSTTGRDQPQHF; CDR3nt: TGTGCCAGCAGTACGACAGGGCGGGATCAGCCCCAGCATTTT
j_gene: TRBJ1-5; d_gene: TRBD1; v_gene: TRBV28; abundance: -; CDR3aa: CASTYGTGDQPQHF; CDR3nt: TGTGCCAGCACCTACGGGACAGGGGATCAGCCCCAGCATTTT
j_gene: TRBJ2-1; d_gene: -; v_gene: TRBV24-1; abundance: once; CDR3aa: CATSDSLYNEQFF; CDR3nt: TGTGCCACCAGTGATTCCTTGTACAATGAGCAGTTCTTC
j_gene: TRBJ1-2; d_gene: -; v_gene: TRBV5-1; abundance: few; CDR3aa: CASSLARNYGYTF; CDR3nt: TGCGCCAGCAGCTTGGCCCGGAACTATGGCTACACCTTC
j_gene: TRBJ2-1; d_gene: -; v_gene: TRBV25-1; abundance: -; CDR3aa: CASSEFSGTAGLGEQFF; CDR3nt: TGTGCCAGCAGTGAATTCTCCGGGACTGCCGGTTTAGGAGAGCAGTTCTTC
j_gene: TRBJ2-1; d_gene: TRBD2; v_gene: TRBV7-8; abundance: few; CDR3aa: CASSSGTSIYNEQFF; CDR3nt: TGTGCCAGCAGCTCCGGGACTAGCATCTACAATGAGCAGTTCTTC